This TCR beta chain was recorded in a study of blood T cells in healthy people across ages. Study findings and constraints: CMV status of donors was not determined, possibly confounding expanded clonotype changes. Roughly linear age-related decline in beta diversity appeared, significant by age roughly 40.

Alongside a J-beta primer mix, a sample-barcoded 5' primer served in a second PCR lasting about 7 to 12 cycles. A template-switch adaptor with 12 random nucleotides tagged each cDNA molecule. TCRdb independently ran MiXCR on the 5' RACE reads; one entry per CDR3 protein. The sample lists some 790,000 distinct CDR3 sequences; 29% were seen once. Regarding this clonotype: What it binds is not known.

Whenever a sample was processed, at least 7 million PBMCs were isolated. This TCR derives from a woman older than 75 in good health. Material: blood.

CDR3 sequence: CASSGGGLGTDTQYF. CDR3 bases: TGTGCCAGCAGCGGCGGGGGCCTCGGAACAGATACGCAGTATTTT. V usage is TRBV2 and J usage is TRBJ2-3, with D possibly being TRBD2 (7 bases). The V gene's germline CDR1 is SNHLY and CDR2 FYNNEI. This CDR3 has 15 amino acids. The V end was cut by 6 bases, the J end by 3 bases, with 16 bases between.